This entry concerns a single TCR beta chain. The V end was cut by 5 bases, the J end by 5 bases, with 16 bases between. The CDR3 sequence is 15 residues long. Germline V gene data show CDR1 as LNHNV and CDR2 as YYDKDF (reference sequence). How the authors handled the data: Cell counts per sample came from amplifying reference gene primers. Some clones are missing from TCRdb's copy, which holds only in-frame ones; the method was immunoSEQ multiplex PCR. V and J calls and clone size are as listed in that table; D and trimming were resolved from the DNA. This table has around 310,000 clones, over 80% appearing once. Clinical history as reported by participants underpinned cohort assignment. The data are from a study of blood T cell repertoires in COVID-19.

The chain recombines TRBV15 with TRBJ1-5; D is ambiguous. The sequenced sample consisted of PBMCs or T cells enriched from blood (not recorded which). The clonotype originates from a man aged 25 to 40 who had recovered from COVID-19. The CDR3 loop reads CATSGNTVGDQPQHF. The CDR3 DNA reads as TGTGCCACCAGCGGCAACACGGTCGGAGATCAGCCCCAGCATTTT.